Presented here are 24 T cell receptor beta chains from one specimen sequenced in a study of T cell changes during pregnancy in multiple sclerosis (dated by TCRdb to 2018 to 2020). The library was made by the immunoSEQ multiplex PCR assay. TCRdb carries this immuneACCESS record with in-frame sequences only. Its versions omit some clonotypes, under half of them owing to an unresolved V gene in the studies checked, with the rest unexplained. In this sample the table shows tens of thousands of clones, roughly 92% of which occur a single time. Together, the top ten hold 3% of the sample. The specimen comprised CD8+ T cells from peripheral blood mononuclear cells, sampled in the third trimester of pregnancy. The receptors were sampled from a female donor in good health, enrolled as a control in a pregnancy study.

The chain has TRBV9 and TRBJ2-6; D perhaps matches TRBD1 (6 bases). Looked up from germline, CDR1 is SGDLS and CDR2 is YYNGEE. The V end lost 6 bases, the J end lost 0 bases, and 19 bases lay between the germline ends. This CDR3 comprises 18 residues. The CDR3 DNA follows: TGTGCCAGCACCAGAGGGGCCACAGGGAGCTCTGGGGCCAACGTCCTGACTTTC. It codes for CASTRGATGSSGANVLTF.

The table lists this clone with a few counts. V and J are TRBV9 and TRBJ1-1; no firm D call. Germline-derived CDR1 and CDR2 are SGDLS and YYNGEE. The CDR3 has 15 residues. V lost 1 base and J 0 bases, leaving 10 bases between the germline ends. The CDR3 spells CASSVLREMNTEAFF. CDR3 DNA: TGTGCCAGCAGCGTACTGAGAGAAATGAACACTGAAGCTTTCTTT.

This chain connects TRBV9 to TRBJ2-3, with 9 bases fitting TRBD2. The CDR3 has 14 amino acids. CDR1 and CDR2 (germline): SGDLS, YYNGEE. The trim removed 7 bases at V and 0 bases at J, leaving 3 bases unmatched. The CDR3 DNA reads as TGTGCCAGCTCGAGCGGGGGGAGCACAGATACGCAGTATTTT. As protein: CASSSGGSTDTQYF.

J is TRBJ2-3 and V is TRBV7-9; 7 bases map to TRBD2. Trimming at V came to 2 bases and at J to 1 base, leaving 3 bases not matched to a gene. Germline CDR1 reads SEHNR; CDR2 reads FQNEAQ (reference sequence). The CDR3 spans 15 residues. Here the CDR3 DNA reads TGTGCCAGCAGCTTACCGGGGGGAGGCACAGATACGCAGTATTTT. Encoded protein: CASSLPGGGTDTQYF.

The chain uses TRBV6-1 and TRBJ2-7; no clear D gene. This CDR3 has 14 residues. V lost 4 bases and J 2 bases, leaving 12 bases between the germline ends. Germline lookup yields CDR1 MNHNS and CDR2 SASEGT. The CDR3: CASSAAVLAYEQYF. Written as DNA, the CDR3 is TGTGCCAGCAGTGCGGCGGTATTAGCCTACGAGCAGTACTTC.

The V call is TRBV7-9, the J call TRBJ1-1, with D unclear. The V end was cut by 3 bases, the J end by 10 bases, with 12 bases between. The CDR3 sequence is 12 residues long. The germline gives CDR1 SEHNR, CDR2 FQNEAQ (reference sequence). CDR3 protein: CASSLESSIAFF. CDR3 bases: TGTGCCAGCAGCTTGGAGAGTAGTATAGCTTTCTTT.

This sequence joins TRBV4-3 and TRBJ2-3; 7 bases line up with TRBD2. Trimming at V came to 1 base and at J to 2 bases, leaving 6 bases not matched to a gene. Per the germline V gene, CDR1 is LGHNA and CDR2 is YSLEER. CDR3 length: 16 amino acids. The DNA of the CDR3 is TGCGCCAGCAGCCAAGGCACTAGCGTGCTCACAGATACGCAGTATTTT. It specifies CASSQGTSVLTDTQYF.

In this sample, this clone turned up once. This sequence joins TRBV10-3 and TRBJ2-7; TRBD1 matches at 10 bases. Losses at the gene ends were 6 bases for V and 4 bases for J; bases not matched to a gene: 15. CDR3 length equals 17 residues. Germline V CDR1 and CDR2: ENHRY, SYGVKD. Here the CDR3 reads CAIREGGETGGRYEQYF. The CDR3 bases are TGTGCCATCAGGGAGGGGGGGGAGACAGGGGGCAGGTACGAGCAGTACTTC.

This chain connects TRBV5-6 to TRBJ2-7, with D unclear. The germline V gene has CDR1 SGHDT and CDR2 YYEEEE. The CDR3 has 18 amino acids. Trimming removed 0 bases at V and 2 bases at J, with 21 bases between. The CDR3 nucleotides read TGTGCCAGCAGCTTGGTTAAATTAAGCTATTTGTTTCCCTACGAGCAGTACTTC. Translating gives CASSLVKLSYLFPYEQYF.

The gene calls are TRBV27 and TRBJ2-6; 7 positions match TRBD2. This CDR3 has 17 amino acids. CDR1 and CDR2 (germline): MNHEY, SMNVEV (reference sequence). V shed 5 bases and J 4 bases; nucleotides not matched to a gene: 11. CDR3 bases: TGTGCCAGCAGTCCGGGGGGTGGGGTTGCAGGGGCCAACGTCCTGACTTTC. Amino acids: CASSPGGGVAGANVLTF.

The rearrangement uses TRBV5-5 and TRBJ1-5; no firm D call. The CDR3 has 13 residues. The V end lost 4 bases, the J end lost 6 bases, and 11 bases lay between the germline ends. The V gene's germline CDR1 is SGHKS and CDR2 YYEKEE (reference sequence). This CDR3 reads CASSPGLIQPQHF. The CDR3 nucleotides read TGTGCCAGCAGCCCGGGTTTAATTCAGCCCCAGCATTTT.

The CDR3 reads CASSQLGGGGDYNEQFF. The CDR3 nucleotides are TGCGCCAGCAGCCAGTTGGGCGGGGGGGGCGATTACAATGAGCAGTTCTTC. The rearrangement joins TRBV4-3 to TRBJ2-1; 9 nucleotides line up with TRBD2. The CDR3 has 17 residues. V shed 3 bases and J 4 bases; nucleotides not matched to a gene: 10. Germline V gives CDR1 LGHNA, CDR2 YSLEER.

The chain couples TRBV6-4 to TRBJ2-1; 7 bases are shared with TRBD1. Germline CDR1 and CDR2: MRHNA and SNTAGT. CDR3 length equals 17 residues. Trimming took 0 bases from V and 4 from J; bases not matched to a gene: 9. DNA for the CDR3: TGTGCCAGCAGTGACTCTCCCTCAGGGGGAGATTACAATGAGCAGTTCTTC. This sequence encodes CASSDSPSGGDYNEQFF.

The chain combines TRBV7-6 with TRBJ2-3; 9 nucleotides agree with TRBD1. The CDR3 length is 16 residues. Germline V gene data show CDR1 as SGHVS and CDR2 as FNYEAQ. The J segment lost 3 bases and the V segment lost 3 bases, leaving 7 bases of the junction unmatched. Here the CDR3 reads CASSLRTGVGTDTQYF. DNA for the CDR3: TGTGCCAGCAGCTTGCGGACAGGGGTTGGAACAGATACGCAGTATTTT.

The chain uses TRBV15 and TRBJ1-5, with no clear D. V was trimmed by 0 bases and J by 5 bases, leaving 5 bases between them. CDR3 size: 13 residues. Germline lookup yields CDR1 LNHNV and CDR2 YYDKDF (reference sequence). CDR3 coding DNA: TGTGCCACCAGCAGAGAGGAGTATCAGCCCCAGCATTTT. It is translated as CATSREEYQPQHF.

The gene calls are TRBV9 and TRBJ2-7, with TRBD1 as a possible D gene (6 bases). The germline gives CDR1 SGDLS, CDR2 YYNGEE. The CDR3 has 15 amino acids. Trimming pared 3 bases from V and 2 bases from J, leaving 15 bases between. CDR3 sequence (DNA): TGTGCCAGCAGCGAGACGCCAGGGGCGACCTACGAGCAGTACTTC. Residues: CASSETPGATYEQYF.

The chain recombines TRBV4-2 with TRBJ2-1; 9 nucleotides align to TRBD1. V trimming: 0 bases; J trimming: 9 bases; junction bases outside the gene matches: 6. This CDR3 has 15 amino acids. The germline V gene has CDR1 LGHNA and CDR2 YNFKEQ. CDR3 in amino acids: CASSQEGQGGSEQFF. The CDR3 region has the DNA TGTGCCAGCAGCCAAGAGGGACAGGGAGGTAGTGAGCAGTTCTTC.

This sequence joins TRBV7-2 and TRBJ2-7; the D is unclear. The CDR3 has 13 residues. Germline lookup yields CDR1 SGHTA and CDR2 FQGNSA. Trimming shortened V by 1 base and J by 1 base, and 5 bases separated the two germline ends. CDR3: CASSLGPSYEQYF. The CDR3 DNA is TGTGCCAGCAGCTTAGGGCCGTCCTACGAGCAGTACTTC.

V gene TRBV4-3 combines with J gene TRBJ2-3, with TRBD1 matching over 8 bases. The CDR3 consists of 18 residues. Germline CDR1 and CDR2: LGHNA and YSLEER. J lost 2 bases, V lost 0 bases, and 10 bases had no gene match. CDR3 sequence: CASSQEGRTGLDTDTQYF. CDR3 DNA sequence: TGCGCCAGCAGCCAAGAGGGACGGACAGGGCTGGACACAGATACGCAGTATTTT.

The V gene is TRBV2, the J gene TRBJ1-4; 8 positions match TRBD1. Germline V CDR1 and CDR2: SNHLY, FYNNEI. There are 17 residues in the CDR3. J lost 0 bases, V lost 6 bases, and 9 bases had no gene match. CDR3 amino acids: CASSWTGLPTTNEKLFF. CDR3 in DNA: TGTGCCAGCAGCTGGACAGGGCTACCTACAACTAATGAAAAACTGTTTTTT.

The chain joins TRBV5-1 to TRBJ2-1, with 13 bases aligning to TRBD2. This CDR3 region has 17 residues. V was pared by 4 bases and J by 5 bases, with 9 bases of the junction left unmatched. CDR1 is SGHRS and CDR2 is YFSETQ in the germline V gene. The CDR3 is CASSPGLAGAPNNEQFF. CDR3 coding DNA: TGCGCCAGCAGCCCCGGACTAGCGGGGGCTCCCAACAATGAGCAGTTCTTC.

The DNA for the CDR3 is TGTGCCAGCAGTCCTCAATGGGGACAGGGTGAAGCTTTCTTT. Encoded protein: CASSPQWGQGEAFF. The chain carries TRBV27 and TRBJ1-1, with 9 positions matching TRBD1. The CDR3 consists of 14 residues. Looked up from germline, CDR1 is MNHEY and CDR2 is SMNVEV (reference sequence). V shed 5 bases, J shed 7 bases, and the junction held 8 bases outside the gene matches.

This clone has a single count. The gene calls are TRBV11-2 and TRBJ2-7; D remains unclear. CDR1 and CDR2 from the germline V gene are SGHAT and FQNNGV. V was clipped by 1 base and J by 2 bases, with 3 bases between them. The length of the CDR3 is 12 residues. The CDR3 DNA follows: TGTGCCAGCAGCTTAGGTACCTACGAGCAGTACTTC. This translates into CASSLGTYEQYF.

The rearrangement joins TRBV7-7 to TRBJ2-1, with TRBD1 identical over 10 bases. Germline CDR1 reads SSHAT; CDR2 reads FNYEAQ (reference sequence). There are 18 residues in the CDR3. V shed 4 bases, J shed 8 bases, and the junction held 17 bases outside the gene matches. The CDR3 protein is CASSSTYTTGGMIDEQFF. Here the CDR3 DNA reads TGTGCCAGCAGCTCAACCTATACGACAGGGGGCATGATAGATGAGCAGTTCTTC.